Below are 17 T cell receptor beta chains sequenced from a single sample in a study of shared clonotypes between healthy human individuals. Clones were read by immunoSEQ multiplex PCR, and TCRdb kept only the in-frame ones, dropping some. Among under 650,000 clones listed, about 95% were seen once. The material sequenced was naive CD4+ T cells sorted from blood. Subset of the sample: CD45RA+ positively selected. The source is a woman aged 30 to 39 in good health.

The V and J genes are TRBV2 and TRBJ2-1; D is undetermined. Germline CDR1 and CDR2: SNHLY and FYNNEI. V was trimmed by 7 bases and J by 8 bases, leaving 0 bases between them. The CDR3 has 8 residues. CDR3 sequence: CASNEQFF. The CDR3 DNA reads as TGTGCCAGCAATGAGCAGTTCTTC.

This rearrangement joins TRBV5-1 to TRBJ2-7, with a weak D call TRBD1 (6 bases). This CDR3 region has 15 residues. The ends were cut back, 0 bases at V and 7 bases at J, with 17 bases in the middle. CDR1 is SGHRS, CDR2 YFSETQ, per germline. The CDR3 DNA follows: TGCGCCAGCAGCTTGGCCGGGACACGGTCCTCAGAGCAGTACTTC. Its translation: CASSLAGTRSSEQYF.

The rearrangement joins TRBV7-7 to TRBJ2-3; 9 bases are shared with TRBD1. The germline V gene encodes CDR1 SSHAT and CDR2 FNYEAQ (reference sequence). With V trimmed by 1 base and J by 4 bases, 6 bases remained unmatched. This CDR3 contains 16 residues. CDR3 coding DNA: TGTGCCAGCAGCTTAGGAGGGACAGGGCAATCAGATACGCAGTATTTT. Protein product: CASSLGGTGQSDTQYF.

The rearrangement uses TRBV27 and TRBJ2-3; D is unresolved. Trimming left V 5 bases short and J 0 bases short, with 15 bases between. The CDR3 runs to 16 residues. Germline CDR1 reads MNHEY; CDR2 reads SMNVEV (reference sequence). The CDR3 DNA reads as TGTGCCAGCAGTCCAACGCGAGATACTAGCACAGATACGCAGTATTTT. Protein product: CASSPTRDTSTDTQYF.

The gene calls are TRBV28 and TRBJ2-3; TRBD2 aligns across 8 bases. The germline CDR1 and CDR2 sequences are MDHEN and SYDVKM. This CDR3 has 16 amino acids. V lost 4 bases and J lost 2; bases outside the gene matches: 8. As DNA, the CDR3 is TGTGCCAGCAGTTCCGGTGTTAGCGGGGCCACAGATACGCAGTATTTT. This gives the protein CASSSGVSGATDTQYF.

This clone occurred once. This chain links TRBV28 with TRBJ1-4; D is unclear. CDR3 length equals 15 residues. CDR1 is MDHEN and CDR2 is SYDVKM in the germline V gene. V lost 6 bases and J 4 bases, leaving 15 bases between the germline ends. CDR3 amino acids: CASRDGSFNNEKLFF. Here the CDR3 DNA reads TGTGCCAGCAGGGACGGGTCATTCAATAATGAAAAACTGTTTTTT. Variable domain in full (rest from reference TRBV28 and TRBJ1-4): DVKVTQSSRYLVKRTGEKVFLECVQDMDHENMFWYRQDPGLGLRLIYFSYDVKMKEKGDIPEGYSVSREKKERFSLILESASTNQTSMYLCASRDGSFNNEKLFFGSGTQLSVL.

CDR3 coding DNA: TGCGCCAGCAGTTATCCGGGACTAGCGGGGCGAAATGAGCAGTTCTTC. Translated: CASSYPGLAGRNEQFF. The chain carries TRBV10-2 and TRBJ2-1; 13 bases match TRBD2. CDR3 length equals 16 residues. Germline lookup yields CDR1 WSHSY and CDR2 SAAADI. V gave up 5 bases and J gave up 7 bases; unmatched junction bases: 8.

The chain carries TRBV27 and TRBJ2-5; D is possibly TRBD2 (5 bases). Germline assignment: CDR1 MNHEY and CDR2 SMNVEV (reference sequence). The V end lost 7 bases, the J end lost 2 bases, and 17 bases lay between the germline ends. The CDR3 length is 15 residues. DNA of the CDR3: TGTGCCAGCAATCCCCGGGGTAGCGCTCAAGAGACCCAGTACTTC. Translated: CASNPRGSAQETQYF.

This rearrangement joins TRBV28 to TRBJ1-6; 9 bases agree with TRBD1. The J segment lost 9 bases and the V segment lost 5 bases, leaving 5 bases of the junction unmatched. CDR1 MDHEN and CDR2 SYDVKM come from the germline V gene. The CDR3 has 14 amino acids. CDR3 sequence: CASSPGQGLSPLHF. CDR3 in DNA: TGTGCCAGCAGTCCGGGACAGGGCCTTTCACCCCTCCACTTT.

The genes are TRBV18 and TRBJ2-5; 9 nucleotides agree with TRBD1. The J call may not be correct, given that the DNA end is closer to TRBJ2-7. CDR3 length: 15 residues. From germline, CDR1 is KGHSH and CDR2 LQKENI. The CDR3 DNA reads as TGTGCCAGCTCACTCCCGGGACAGGGTGGCTACGAGCAGTACTTC. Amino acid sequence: CASSLPGQGGYEQYF.

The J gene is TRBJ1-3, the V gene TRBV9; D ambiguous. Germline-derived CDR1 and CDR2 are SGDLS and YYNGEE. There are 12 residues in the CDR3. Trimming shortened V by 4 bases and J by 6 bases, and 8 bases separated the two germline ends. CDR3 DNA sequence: TGTGCCAGCAGCCCACAAAAAAACACCATATATTTT. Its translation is CASSPQKNTIYF.

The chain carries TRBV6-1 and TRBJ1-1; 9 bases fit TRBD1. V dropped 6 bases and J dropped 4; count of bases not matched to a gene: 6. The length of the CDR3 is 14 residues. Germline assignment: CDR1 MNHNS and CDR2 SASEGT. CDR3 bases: TGTGCCAGCAGAATACAGGGGGCAGTCACTGAAGCTTTCTTT. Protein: CASRIQGAVTEAFF.

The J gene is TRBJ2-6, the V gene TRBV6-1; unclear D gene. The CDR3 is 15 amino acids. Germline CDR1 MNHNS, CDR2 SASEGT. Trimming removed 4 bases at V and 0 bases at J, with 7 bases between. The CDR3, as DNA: TGTGCCAGCAGTGCGGTTAACTCTGGGGCCAACGTCCTGACTTTC. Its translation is CASSAVNSGANVLTF.

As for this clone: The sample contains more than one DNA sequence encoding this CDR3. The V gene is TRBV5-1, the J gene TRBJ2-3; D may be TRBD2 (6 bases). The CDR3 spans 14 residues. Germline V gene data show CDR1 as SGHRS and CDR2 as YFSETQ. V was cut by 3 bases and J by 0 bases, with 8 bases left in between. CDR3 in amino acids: CASSSGTSTDTQYF. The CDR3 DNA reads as TGCGCCAGCAGCTCTGGGACTAGCACAGATACGCAGTATTTT.

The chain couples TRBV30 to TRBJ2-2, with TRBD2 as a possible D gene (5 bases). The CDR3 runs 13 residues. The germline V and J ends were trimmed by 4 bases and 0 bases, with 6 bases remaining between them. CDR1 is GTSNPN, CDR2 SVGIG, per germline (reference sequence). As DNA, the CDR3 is TGTGCCTGGACGGAGGCGAACACCGGGGAGCTGTTTTTT. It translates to CAWTEANTGELFF.

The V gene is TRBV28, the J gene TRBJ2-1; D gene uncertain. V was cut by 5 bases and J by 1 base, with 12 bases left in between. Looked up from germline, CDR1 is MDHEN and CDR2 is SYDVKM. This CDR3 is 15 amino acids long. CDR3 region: CASSDNDFSYNEQFF. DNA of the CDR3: TGTGCCAGCAGTGATAACGACTTTTCCTACAATGAGCAGTTCTTC. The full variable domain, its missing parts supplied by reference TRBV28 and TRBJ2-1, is DVKVTQSSRYLVKRTGEKVFLECVQDMDHENMFWYRQDPGLGLRLIYFSYDVKMKEKGDIPEGYSVSREKKERFSLILESASTNQTSMYLCASSDNDFSYNEQFFGPGTRLTVL.

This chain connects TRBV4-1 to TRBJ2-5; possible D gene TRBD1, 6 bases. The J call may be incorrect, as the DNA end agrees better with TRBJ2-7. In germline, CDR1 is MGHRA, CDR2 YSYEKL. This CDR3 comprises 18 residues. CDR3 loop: CASSQESLKGTLAYEQYF. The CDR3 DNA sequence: TGCGCCAGCAGCCAAGAAAGTCTGAAAGGGACACTTGCCTACGAGCAGTACTTC.